Listed below are T cell receptor beta chains from one sample, sequenced in a study of blood T cells in healthy people across ages. TCRdb analysed the 5' RACE reads with MiXCR anew, one entry per CDR3 protein. The sample has more than 650,000 distinct CDR3 sequences, over 20% seen once; the top ten hold 22%. Sequencing used blood. These receptors were collected from a man in his 70s in good health. Each CDR3 is given with its conserved first and last residue. Fields, in order: D gene, J gene, clone size, V gene, CDR3 protein, CDR3 DNA. A D gene is named only where the DNA matches it firmly. The size of a clone is reported for some rows only, either as once, few or many, or as a class for expanded clones.

d_call: -
j_call: TRBJ2-3
clone_size: many
v_call: TRBV12-3/TRBV12-4
cdr3_aa: CASSHSGSLPDF
cdr3_nt: TGTGCCAGCAGTCACTCCGGTTCCCTTCCCGATTTT

d_call: -
j_call: TRBJ2-3
clone_size: few
v_call: TRBV29-1
cdr3_aa: CSPRDRSTDTQYF
cdr3_nt: TGCAGCCCGCGGGACAGATCTACAGATACGCAGTATTTT

d_call: -
j_call: TRBJ2-1
clone_size: few
v_call: TRBV7-8
cdr3_aa: CASSFRQTHEQFF
cdr3_nt: TGTGCCAGCAGCTTTCGTCAAACCCATGAGCAGTTCTTC

d_call: -
j_call: TRBJ1-1
clone_size: -
v_call: TRBV5-5
cdr3_aa: CASSWDGFGEAFF
cdr3_nt: TGTGCCAGCAGCTGGGACGGTTTTGGTGAAGCTTTCTTT

d_call: TRBD2
j_call: TRBJ2-3
clone_size: -
v_call: TRBV7-2
cdr3_aa: CASSKRTSGGPLTQYF
cdr3_nt: TGTGCCAGCAGCAAAAGGACTAGCGGGGGCCCGCTAACGCAGTATTTT

d_call: TRBD1
j_call: TRBJ2-1
clone_size: -
v_call: TRBV7-2
cdr3_aa: CASSPRTGADEQFF
cdr3_nt: TGTGCCAGCAGCCCCCGGACAGGGGCAGATGAGCAGTTCTTC

d_call: -
j_call: TRBJ1-2
clone_size: -
v_call: TRBV12-3/TRBV12-4
cdr3_aa: CASSLGTRGPTTQVYGYTF
cdr3_nt: TGTGCCAGCAGTTTAGGGACCCGGGGCCCAACGACTCAAGTTTATGGCTACACCTTC

d_call: -
j_call: TRBJ2-3
clone_size: few
v_call: TRBV3-1
cdr3_aa: CASSQELARGARTDTQYF
cdr3_nt: TGTGCCAGCAGCCAAGAATTAGCGCGGGGAGCAAGAACAGATACGCAGTATTTT

d_call: TRBD1
j_call: TRBJ2-5
clone_size: -
v_call: TRBV5-1
cdr3_aa: CASSLDGTGVETQYF
cdr3_nt: TGCGCCAGCAGCTTGGACGGGACAGGGGTTGAGACCCAGTACTTC

d_call: -
j_call: TRBJ2-3
clone_size: few
v_call: TRBV4-1
cdr3_aa: CASSQPRGSTDTQYF
cdr3_nt: TGCGCCAGCAGCCAACCCCGGGGCAGCACAGATACGCAGTATTTT

d_call: -
j_call: TRBJ2-1
clone_size: few
v_call: TRBV3-1
cdr3_aa: CASSQDAPREQFF
cdr3_nt: TGTGCCAGCAGCCAAGATGCCCCTAGGGAGCAGTTCTTC

d_call: -
j_call: TRBJ1-4
clone_size: few
v_call: TRBV9
cdr3_aa: CASSVKHGAEKLFF
cdr3_nt: TGTGCCAGCAGCGTGAAACACGGGGCAGAAAAACTGTTTTTT

d_call: -
j_call: TRBJ1-5
clone_size: -
v_call: TRBV7-9
cdr3_aa: CASSSSLGELKQPQHF
cdr3_nt: TGTGCCAGCAGCTCCAGCCTAGGCGAACTCAAACAGCCCCAGCATTTT

d_call: TRBD2
j_call: TRBJ2-3
clone_size: few
v_call: TRBV5-1
cdr3_aa: CASSPVAGGYTDTQYF
cdr3_nt: TGCGCCAGCAGCCCCGTAGCGGGAGGGTACACAGATACGCAGTATTTT

d_call: -
j_call: TRBJ2-5
clone_size: few
v_call: TRBV11-2
cdr3_aa: CASSLPRLKETQYF
cdr3_nt: TGTGCCAGCAGCTTACCCAGGTTAAAAGAGACCCAGTACTTC

d_call: -
j_call: TRBJ2-7
clone_size: -
v_call: TRBV18
cdr3_aa: CASSPDVGGEQYF
cdr3_nt: TGTGCCAGCTCACCCGACGTCGGGGGCGAGCAGTACTTC

d_call: TRBD1
j_call: TRBJ2-7
clone_size: -
v_call: TRBV5-1
cdr3_aa: CASSRADRAHEQYF
cdr3_nt: TGCGCCAGCAGCCGCGCCGACAGGGCCCACGAGCAGTACTTC

d_call: -
j_call: TRBJ2-5
clone_size: few
v_call: TRBV7-9
cdr3_aa: CASSWADRETQYF
cdr3_nt: TGTGCCAGCAGCTGGGCAGATCGAGAGACCCAGTACTTC

d_call: TRBD2
j_call: TRBJ2-3
clone_size: -
v_call: TRBV24-1
cdr3_aa: CATSDGTSGSASQYF
cdr3_nt: TGTGCCACCAGTGATGGGACTAGCGGGAGCGCGTCGCAGTATTTT

d_call: -
j_call: TRBJ2-5
clone_size: many
v_call: TRBV5-1
cdr3_aa: CASSSGLRRDILQETQYF
cdr3_nt: TGCGCCAGCAGTTCCGGTTTAAGACGGGACATATTACAAGAGACCCAGTACTTC

d_call: TRBD1
j_call: TRBJ1-5
clone_size: many
v_call: TRBV28
cdr3_aa: CASSLGQDNQPQHF
cdr3_nt: TGTGCCAGCAGTTTGGGACAGGACAATCAGCCCCAGCATTTT

d_call: TRBD1
j_call: TRBJ2-1
clone_size: -
v_call: TRBV12-3/TRBV12-4
cdr3_aa: CASSTGTGGYYEQFF
cdr3_nt: TGTGCCAGCAGCACCGGGACAGGGGGCTACTATGAGCAGTTCTTC

d_call: -
j_call: TRBJ2-7
clone_size: -
v_call: TRBV5-1
cdr3_aa: CASSLAPDHEQYF
cdr3_nt: TGCGCCAGCAGCTTAGCCCCGGACCACGAGCAGTACTTC

d_call: -
j_call: TRBJ2-6
clone_size: few
v_call: TRBV5-1
cdr3_aa: CASSSTVLSGANVLTF
cdr3_nt: TGCGCCAGCAGCTCCACTGTACTCTCTGGGGCCAACGTCCTGACTTTC

d_call: -
j_call: TRBJ2-4
clone_size: few
v_call: TRBV19
cdr3_aa: CASSNSLGDIQYF
cdr3_nt: TGTGCCAGTAGTAACTCACTGGGGGACATTCAGTACTTC

d_call: -
j_call: TRBJ2-1
clone_size: few
v_call: TRBV29-1
cdr3_aa: CSVGNRNEQFF
cdr3_nt: TGCAGCGTTGGGAACCGTAATGAGCAGTTCTTC

d_call: TRBD2
j_call: TRBJ2-3
clone_size: -
v_call: TRBV3-1
cdr3_aa: CASSSLEGRGSTDTQYF
cdr3_nt: TGTGCCAGCAGTTCCCTCGAGGGGCGGGGGAGCACAGATACGCAGTATTTT

d_call: -
j_call: TRBJ2-3
clone_size: -
v_call: TRBV24-1
cdr3_aa: CATSDRGWDPRVDTQYF
cdr3_nt: TGTGCCACCAGTGACCGAGGCTGGGACCCACGGGTAGATACGCAGTATTTT

d_call: -
j_call: TRBJ2-7
clone_size: many
v_call: TRBV5-1
cdr3_aa: CASSLAGTYEQYF
cdr3_nt: TGCGCCAGCAGCTTGGCCGGGACCTACGAGCAGTACTTC

d_call: -
j_call: TRBJ1-4
clone_size: many
v_call: TRBV28
cdr3_aa: CASSPTGPNEKLFF
cdr3_nt: TGTGCCAGCAGTCCTACGGGGCCGAATGAAAAACTGTTTTTT

d_call: -
j_call: TRBJ2-3
clone_size: -
v_call: TRBV5-1
cdr3_aa: CASSLARSSSTDTQYF
cdr3_nt: TGCGCCAGCAGCTTGGCCAGGTCTAGCAGCACAGATACGCAGTATTTT

d_call: TRBD1
j_call: TRBJ2-3
clone_size: -
v_call: TRBV12-3/TRBV12-4
cdr3_aa: CASSTRTGPDTQYF
cdr3_nt: TGTGCCAGCAGCACCCGGACAGGGCCAGATACGCAGTATTTT

d_call: -
j_call: TRBJ2-4
clone_size: -
v_call: TRBV6-5
cdr3_aa: CASSSEKVNIQYF
cdr3_nt: TGTGCCAGCAGTTCGGAAAAAGTAAACATTCAGTACTTC

d_call: -
j_call: TRBJ2-6
clone_size: -
v_call: TRBV7-9
cdr3_aa: CASSLEGANSGANVLTF
cdr3_nt: TGTGCCAGCAGCTTAGAAGGCGCAAACTCTGGGGCCAACGTCCTGACTTTC

d_call: -
j_call: TRBJ2-3
clone_size: once
v_call: TRBV12-3/TRBV12-4
cdr3_aa: CASRLTTDAQYF
cdr3_nt: TGTGCCAGCAGGCTCACAACAGATGCGCAATATTTT

d_call: TRBD1
j_call: TRBJ1-2
clone_size: many
v_call: TRBV5-1
cdr3_aa: CASSLGQGIYGYTF
cdr3_nt: TGCGCCAGCAGCCTGGGACAGGGGATCTATGGCTACACCTTC

d_call: TRBD2
j_call: TRBJ2-1
clone_size: few
v_call: TRBV24-1
cdr3_aa: CATSDPGTRNNEQFF
cdr3_nt: TGTGCCACCAGTGATCCCGGGACTAGGAACAATGAGCAGTTCTTC

d_call: -
j_call: TRBJ2-5
clone_size: -
v_call: TRBV12-3/TRBV12-4
cdr3_aa: CASSSKARGETQYF
cdr3_nt: TGTGCCAGCAGTTCTAAGGCCCGGGGGGAGACCCAGTACTTC

d_call: TRBD2
j_call: TRBJ2-1
clone_size: few
v_call: TRBV12-3/TRBV12-4
cdr3_aa: CASSLVSLAGIYNEQFF
cdr3_nt: TGTGCCAGCAGTTTAGTCTCACTAGCGGGCATCTACAATGAGCAGTTCTTC

d_call: -
j_call: TRBJ1-1
clone_size: many
v_call: TRBV12-3/TRBV12-4
cdr3_aa: CASSPGAGHTEAFF
cdr3_nt: TGTGCCAGCAGTCCCGGGGCAGGGCACACTGAAGCTTTCTTT

d_call: TRBD2
j_call: TRBJ2-3
clone_size: -
v_call: TRBV7-2
cdr3_aa: CASRITLGGTTDTQYF
cdr3_nt: TGTGCCAGCAGGATCACCCTCGGGGGGACCACAGATACGCAGTATTTT

d_call: -
j_call: TRBJ2-7
clone_size: -
v_call: TRBV18
cdr3_aa: CASSPRGTGYEQYF
cdr3_nt: TGTGCCAGCTCACCACGTGGGACTGGCTACGAGCAGTACTTC

d_call: -
j_call: TRBJ2-1
clone_size: -
v_call: TRBV30
cdr3_aa: CAWSLFRGHRFF
cdr3_nt: TGTGCCTGGAGTTTATTCAGGGGACATCGGTTCTTC

d_call: -
j_call: TRBJ2-2
clone_size: -
v_call: TRBV6-5
cdr3_aa: CASSYRGLGELFF
cdr3_nt: TGTGCCAGCAGTTATCGGGGTTTGGGGGAGCTGTTTTTT

d_call: -
j_call: TRBJ1-2
clone_size: many
v_call: TRBV20-1
cdr3_aa: CSARDDKSGGFYGYTF
cdr3_nt: TGCAGTGCTAGAGATGACAAATCGGGAGGCTTTTATGGCTACACCTTC

d_call: TRBD1
j_call: TRBJ1-2
clone_size: few
v_call: TRBV15
cdr3_aa: CATSKPGQGFNYGYTF
cdr3_nt: TGTGCCACCAGCAAACCGGGACAGGGGTTTAACTATGGCTACACCTTC

d_call: -
j_call: TRBJ2-4
clone_size: -
v_call: TRBV25-1
cdr3_aa: CASSDWGGLNIQYF
cdr3_nt: TGTGCCAGCAGTGACTGGGGGGGCTTAAACATTCAGTACTTC

d_call: -
j_call: TRBJ2-3
clone_size: many
v_call: TRBV12-3/TRBV12-4
cdr3_aa: CASSSRERGTDTQYF
cdr3_nt: TGTGCCAGCAGCTCCCGGGAGCGAGGCACAGATACGCAGTATTTT

d_call: TRBD2
j_call: TRBJ2-3
clone_size: -
v_call: TRBV3-1
cdr3_aa: CASSPGLAGDRDTQYF
cdr3_nt: TGTGCCAGCAGCCCGGGACTAGCGGGAGATCGAGATACGCAGTATTTT

d_call: -
j_call: TRBJ2-3
clone_size: many
v_call: TRBV3-1
cdr3_aa: CASSQGLVTDTQYF
cdr3_nt: TGCGCCAGCAGCCAAGGCCTAGTCACAGATACGCAGTATTTT

d_call: -
j_call: TRBJ1-5
clone_size: -
v_call: TRBV19
cdr3_aa: CASSSEAGVPNQPQHF
cdr3_nt: TGTGCCAGTAGTAGCGAAGCAGGGGTTCCCAATCAGCCCCAGCATTTT

d_call: -
j_call: TRBJ2-7
clone_size: few
v_call: TRBV7-9
cdr3_aa: CASSLRVQHYEQYF
cdr3_nt: TGTGCCAGCAGCTTACGGGTACAGCATTACGAGCAGTACTTC